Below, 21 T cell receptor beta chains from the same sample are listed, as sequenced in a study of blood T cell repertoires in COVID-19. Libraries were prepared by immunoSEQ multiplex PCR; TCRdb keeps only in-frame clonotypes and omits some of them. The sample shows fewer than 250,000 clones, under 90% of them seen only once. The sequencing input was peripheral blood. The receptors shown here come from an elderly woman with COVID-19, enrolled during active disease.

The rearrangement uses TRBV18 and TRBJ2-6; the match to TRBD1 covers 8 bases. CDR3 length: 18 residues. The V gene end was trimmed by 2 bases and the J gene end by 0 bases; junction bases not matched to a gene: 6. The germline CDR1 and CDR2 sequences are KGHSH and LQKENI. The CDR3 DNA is TGTGCCAGCTCACCAGTATCAACAGGGGGCTCTGGGGCCAACGTCCTGACTTTC. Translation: CASSPVSTGGSGANVLTF.

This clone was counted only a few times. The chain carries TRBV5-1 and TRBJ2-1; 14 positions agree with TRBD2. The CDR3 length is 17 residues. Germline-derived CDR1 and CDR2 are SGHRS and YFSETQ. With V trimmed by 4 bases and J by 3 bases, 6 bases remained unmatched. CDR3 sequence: CASSQGLAGALYNEQFF. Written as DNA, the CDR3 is TGCGCCAGCAGCCAGGGACTAGCGGGGGCGCTCTACAATGAGCAGTTCTTC.

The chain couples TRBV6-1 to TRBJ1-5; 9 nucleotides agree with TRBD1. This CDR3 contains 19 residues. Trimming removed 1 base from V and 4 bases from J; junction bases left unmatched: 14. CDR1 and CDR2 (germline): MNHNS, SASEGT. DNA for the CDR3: TGTGCCAGCAGTGAAGGGGACAGGGATATTGTACGCCCTAATCAGCCCCAGCATTTT. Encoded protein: CASSEGDRDIVRPNQPQHF.

The CDR3 DNA reads TGCAGCGTCGTACAGGGCCCGGGGGGTATGGCCCAGTACTTC. This codes for CSVVQGPGGMAQYF. This sequence joins TRBV29-1 and TRBJ2-5; weak D call: TRBD2 (7 bases). CDR1 and CDR2 from the germline V gene are SQVTM and ANQGSEA. The CDR3 sequence is 14 residues long. The V end was cut by 6 bases, the J end by 9 bases, with 23 bases between.

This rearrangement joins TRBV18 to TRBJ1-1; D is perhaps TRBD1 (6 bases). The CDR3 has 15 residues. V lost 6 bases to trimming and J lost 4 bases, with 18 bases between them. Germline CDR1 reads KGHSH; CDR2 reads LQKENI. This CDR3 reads CASSLEQGRVTEAFF. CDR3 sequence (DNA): TGTGCCAGCTCGCTTGAGCAGGGGCGGGTCACTGAAGCTTTCTTT.

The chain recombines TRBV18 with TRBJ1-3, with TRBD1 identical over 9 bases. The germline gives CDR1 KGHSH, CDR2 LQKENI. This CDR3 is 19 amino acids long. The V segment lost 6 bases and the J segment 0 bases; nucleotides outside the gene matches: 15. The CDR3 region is CASSTTSPSGQGSGNTIYF. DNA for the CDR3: TGTGCCAGCTCGACGACTTCACCGTCGGGACAGGGCTCTGGAAACACCATATATTTT.

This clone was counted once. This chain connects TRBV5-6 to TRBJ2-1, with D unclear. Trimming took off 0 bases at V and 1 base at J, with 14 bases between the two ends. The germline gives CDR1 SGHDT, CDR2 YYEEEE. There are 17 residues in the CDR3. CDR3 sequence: CASSLARSSPSYNEQFF. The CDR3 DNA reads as TGTGCCAGCAGCTTGGCTAGATCGAGCCCTTCCTACAATGAGCAGTTCTTC.

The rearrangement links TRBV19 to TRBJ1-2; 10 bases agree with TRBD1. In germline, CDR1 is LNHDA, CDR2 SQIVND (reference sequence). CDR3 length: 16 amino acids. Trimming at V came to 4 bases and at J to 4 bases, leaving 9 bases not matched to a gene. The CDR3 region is CASSTQQGQGTYGYTF. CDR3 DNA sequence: TGTGCCAGTAGTACCCAGCAGGGACAGGGGACCTATGGCTACACCTTC.

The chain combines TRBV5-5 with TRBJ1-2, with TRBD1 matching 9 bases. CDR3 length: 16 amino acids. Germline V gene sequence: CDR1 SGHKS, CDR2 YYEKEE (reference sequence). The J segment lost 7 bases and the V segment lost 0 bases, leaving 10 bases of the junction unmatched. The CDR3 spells CASSLGEWDRASGYTF. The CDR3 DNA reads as TGTGCCAGCAGCTTGGGAGAATGGGACAGGGCTTCTGGCTACACCTTC.

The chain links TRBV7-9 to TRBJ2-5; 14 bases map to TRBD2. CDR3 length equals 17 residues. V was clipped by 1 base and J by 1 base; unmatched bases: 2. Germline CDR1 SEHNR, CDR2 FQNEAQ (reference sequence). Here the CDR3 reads CASSLGGLAGAQETQYF. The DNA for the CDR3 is TGTGCCAGCAGCTTAGGGGGACTAGCGGGGGCCCAAGAGACCCAGTACTTC. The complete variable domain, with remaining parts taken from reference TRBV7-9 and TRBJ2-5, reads DTGVSQNPRHKITKRGQNVTFRCDPISEHNRLYWYRQTLGQGPEFLTYFQNEAQLEKSRLLSDRFSAERPKGSFSTLEIQRTEQGDSAMYLCASSLGGLAGAQETQYFGPGTRLLVL.

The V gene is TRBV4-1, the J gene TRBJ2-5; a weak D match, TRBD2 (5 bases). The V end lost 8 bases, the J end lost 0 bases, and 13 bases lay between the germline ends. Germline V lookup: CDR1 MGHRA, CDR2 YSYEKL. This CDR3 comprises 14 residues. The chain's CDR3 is CASGGGQYQETQYF. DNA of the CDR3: TGCGCCAGCGGAGGCGGCCAGTACCAAGAGACCCAGTACTTC.

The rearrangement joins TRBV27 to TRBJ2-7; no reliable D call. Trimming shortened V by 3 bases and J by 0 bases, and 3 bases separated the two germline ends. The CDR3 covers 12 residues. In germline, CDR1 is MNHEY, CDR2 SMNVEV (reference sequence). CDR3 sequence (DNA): TGTGCCAGCAGTTTCAACTCCTACGAGCAGTACTTC. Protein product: CASSFNSYEQYF.

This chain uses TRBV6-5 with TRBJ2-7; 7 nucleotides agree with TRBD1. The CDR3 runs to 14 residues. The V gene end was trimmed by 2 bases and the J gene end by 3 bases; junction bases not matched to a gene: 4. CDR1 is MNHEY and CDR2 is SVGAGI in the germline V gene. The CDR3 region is CASSYTTGVYEQYF. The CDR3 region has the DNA TGTGCCAGCAGTTACACTACAGGGGTCTACGAGCAGTACTTC.

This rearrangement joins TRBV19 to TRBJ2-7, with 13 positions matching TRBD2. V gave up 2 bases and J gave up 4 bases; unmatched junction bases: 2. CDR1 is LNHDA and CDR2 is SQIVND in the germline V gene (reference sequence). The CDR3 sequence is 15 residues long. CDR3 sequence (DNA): TGTGCCAGTAGTATAACTAGCGGGGGGGCGTACGAGCAGTACTTC. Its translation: CASSITSGGAYEQYF. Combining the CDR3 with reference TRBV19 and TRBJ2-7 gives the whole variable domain DGGITQSPKYLFRKEGQNVTLSCEQNLNHDAMYWYRQDPGQGLRLIYYSQIVNDFQKGDIAEGYSVSREKKESFPLTVTSAQKNPTAFYLCASSITSGGAYEQYFGPGTRLTVT.

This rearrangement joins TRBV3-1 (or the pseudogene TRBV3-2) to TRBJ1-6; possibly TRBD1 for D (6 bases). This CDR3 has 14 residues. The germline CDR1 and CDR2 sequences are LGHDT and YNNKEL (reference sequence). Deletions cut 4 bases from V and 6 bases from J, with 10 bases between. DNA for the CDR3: TGTGCCAGCAGCCCCAGGGGATCTAATTCACCCCTCCACTTT. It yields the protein CASSPRGSNSPLHF.

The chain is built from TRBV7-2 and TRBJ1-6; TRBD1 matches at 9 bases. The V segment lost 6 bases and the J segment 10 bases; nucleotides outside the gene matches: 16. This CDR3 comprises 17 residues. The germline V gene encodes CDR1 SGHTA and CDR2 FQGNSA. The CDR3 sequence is CASRFRSGGQGASPLHF. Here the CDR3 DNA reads TGTGCCAGCAGATTTAGATCGGGGGGACAGGGAGCCTCACCCCTCCACTTT.

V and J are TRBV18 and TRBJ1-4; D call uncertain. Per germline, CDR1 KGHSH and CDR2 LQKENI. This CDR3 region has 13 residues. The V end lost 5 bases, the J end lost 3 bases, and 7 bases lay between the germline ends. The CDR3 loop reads CASSSIPNEKLFF. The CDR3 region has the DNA TGTGCCAGCTCATCTATACCTAATGAAAAACTGTTTTTT.

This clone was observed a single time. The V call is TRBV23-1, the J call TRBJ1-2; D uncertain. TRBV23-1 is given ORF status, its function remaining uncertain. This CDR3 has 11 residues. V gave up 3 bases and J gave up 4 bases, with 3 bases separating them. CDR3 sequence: CASSQRYGYTF. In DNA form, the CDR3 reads TGCGCCAGCAGTCAGCGCTATGGCTACACCTTC.

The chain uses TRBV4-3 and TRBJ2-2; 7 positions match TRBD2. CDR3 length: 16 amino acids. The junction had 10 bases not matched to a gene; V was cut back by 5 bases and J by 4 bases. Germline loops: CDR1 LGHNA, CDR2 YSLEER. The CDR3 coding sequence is TGCGCCAGCAGCTCTCGGGGAGGGGTAGGCACCGGGGAGCTGTTTTTT. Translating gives CASSSRGGVGTGELFF.

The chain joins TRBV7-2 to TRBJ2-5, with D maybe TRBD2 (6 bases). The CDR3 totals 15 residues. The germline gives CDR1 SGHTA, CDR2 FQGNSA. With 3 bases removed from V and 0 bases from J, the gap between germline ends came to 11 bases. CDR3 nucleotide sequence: TGTGCCAGCAGCTTGGATAGCGGAAACCAAGAGACCCAGTACTTC. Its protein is CASSLDSGNQETQYF.

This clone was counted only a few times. CDR3 amino acids: CASSPGEGSTGGYTF. CDR3 coding DNA: TGTGCCAGCAGCCCGGGAGAGGGATCCACAGGTGGCTACACCTTC. The chain uses TRBV7-6 and TRBJ1-2; TRBD1 might be the D (5 bases). Trimming took off 5 bases at V and 7 bases at J, with 20 bases between the two ends. This CDR3 is built from 15 residues. Germline-derived CDR1 and CDR2 are SGHVS and FNYEAQ.